A single sample gave rise to the 4 T cell receptor beta chains below, sequenced in a study of blood T cell repertoires in COVID-19. Measured with immunoSEQ multiplex PCR; TCRdb has only the in-frame clones, and not every one. The sample shows about 36,000 clones, roughly 73% of them seen only once. The specimen was peripheral blood. These TCRs come from a man between 60 and 75 years old with acute or convalescent COVID-19.

This CDR3 reads CASSYSDRAWTGELFF. CDR3 DNA: TGTGCCAGCAGTTACTCGGACAGGGCTTGGACCGGGGAGCTGTTTTTT. The V call is TRBV6-5, the J call TRBJ2-2; 8 bases align to TRBD1. Germline trimming cut 0 bases from V and 5 bases from J; bases unmatched to any gene: 5. The CDR3 spans 16 residues. CDR1 and CDR2 (germline): MNHEY, SVGAGI.

This chain joins TRBV5-1 and TRBJ2-6; D not certain. CDR1 is SGHRS and CDR2 is YFSETQ in the germline V gene. Trimming pared 5 bases from V and 0 bases from J, leaving 12 bases between. This CDR3 has 16 amino acids. CDR3 nucleotide sequence: TGCGCCAGCAGTCCCCTAGGCACCTCTGGGGCCAACGTCCTGACTTTC. This translates into CASSPLGTSGANVLTF.

The chain carries TRBV25-1 and TRBJ2-5; D might be TRBD1 (5 bases). Trimming left V 5 bases short and J 5 bases short, with 12 bases between. The CDR3 runs to 13 residues. Germline V gives CDR1 MGHDK, CDR2 SYGVNS. The CDR3 region has the DNA TGTGCCAGCAGTAAGGCAGGGTCGGAGACCCAGTACTTC. Translating gives CASSKAGSETQYF.

The chain recombines TRBV6-5 with TRBJ1-2; TRBD1 matches 9 bases. This CDR3 comprises 14 residues. The V segment lost 5 bases and the J segment 8 bases; nucleotides outside the gene matches: 9. Germline V lookup: CDR1 MNHEY, CDR2 SVGAGI. The chain's CDR3 is CASSQLQGAGGYTF. The CDR3 region has the DNA TGTGCCAGCAGTCAACTACAGGGGGCAGGGGGCTACACCTTC.